A selection of T cell receptor beta chains follows, all from one sample in a study of cytomegalovirus exposure and HLA in healthy donors. Libraries were prepared by immunoSEQ multiplex PCR; TCRdb keeps only in-frame clonotypes and omits some of them. Of approximately 70,000 clones in the sample, around 77% were seen once. The source material was PBMCs. These receptors came from a man aged 45-65 years in good health and CMV-seronegative. The CDR3 runs from the conserved cysteine through the conserved F or W. Fields, in order: V gene, D gene, J gene, clone size, CDR3 DNA, CDR3 protein. D genes are given only for firm matches. Size values are once, few and many counts, or a class for expanded clones, and some rows have none.

TRBV30	TRBD1	TRBJ1-6	-	TGTGCCTGGAGTGAGAACAGGGGGTCGACCCCCCTCCACTTT	CAWSENRGSTPLHF
TRBV7-6	-	TRBJ2-3	-	TGTGCCAGCAGCTCCCGGGGAAACACAGATACGCAGTATTTT	CASSSRGNTDTQYF
TRBV19	-	TRBJ1-4	-	TGTGCCAGTAGTACGACAGGAGGAAAACTGTTTTTT	CASSTTGGKLFF
TRBV30	-	TRBJ2-1	-	TGTGCCTGGACAGGGCACTCCTACAATGAGCAGTTCTTC	CAWTGHSYNEQFF
TRBV9	-	TRBJ2-1	-	TGTGCCAGCAGCGTAGGGACAGCCTCCTACAATGAGCAGTTCTTC	CASSVGTASYNEQFF
TRBV9	-	TRBJ2-7	-	TGTGCCAGCAGCCCGGGGGTCGGCGAGCAGTACTTC	CASSPGVGEQYF
TRBV4-1	-	TRBJ1-1	-	TGCGCCAGCAGCTCGCACATGAACACTGAAGCTTTCTTT	CASSSHMNTEAFF
TRBV6-6	-	TRBJ1-5	-	TGTGCCAGCAGCATTATCTGGAGTGTCGATCAGCCCCAGCATTTT	CASSIIWSVDQPQHF
TRBV20-1	-	TRBJ1-2	-	TGCAGTGCTCGGGACTACTATGGCTACACCTTC	CSARDYYGYTF
TRBV7-2	TRBD1	TRBJ2-7	-	TGTGCCAGCAGCACGCATCCGGGACAGGGGCGTCCAGCCTCCTACGAGCAGTACTTC	CASSTHPGQGRPASYEQYF
TRBV2	-	TRBJ1-5	-	TGTGCCAGCAGTTCCCACTTTCCAAGTGAGCCCCAGCATTTT	CASSSHFPSEPQHF
TRBV5-1	-	TRBJ1-4	-	TGCGCCAGCAGCTTTACGAGGAATGAAAAACTGTTTTTT	CASSFTRNEKLFF
TRBV5-1	TRBD1	TRBJ1-1	-	TGCGCCAGCAGCTTGGCCGACAGGGGGCCCGTTGAAGCTTTCTTT	CASSLADRGPVEAFF
TRBV29-1	-	TRBJ1-1	-	TGCAGCGTCGTGGCTGTTACGAACACTGAAGCTTTCTTT	CSVVAVTNTEAFF
TRBV28	-	TRBJ1-1	once	TGTGCCAGCAGTGCGGACTTTAAAACTGAAGCTTTCTTT	CASSADFKTEAFF
TRBV4-3	-	TRBJ1-1	-	TGCGCCAGCAGCCAAGATCTACCGAACACTGAAGCTTTCTTT	CASSQDLPNTEAFF
TRBV30	-	TRBJ2-7	-	TGTGCCTGGAGTGTAGGTAGCGGCTACGAGCAGTACTTC	CAWSVGSGYEQYF
TRBV4-3	-	TRBJ1-4	-	TGCGCCAGCAGCGAAGTCCTCCGGCCCTCGAGGAGGGAAGGGGAAAAACTGTTTTTT	CASSEVLRPSRREGEKLFF
TRBV7-9	-	TRBJ1-1	-	TGTGCCAGCAGCTTAAAAGGGAGCCCGAACACTGAAGCTTTCTTT	CASSLKGSPNTEAFF
TRBV5-1	-	TRBJ1-1	-	TGCGCCAGCAGCCGCGCGGGGGTGATTACTGAAGCTTTCTTT	CASSRAGVITEAFF
TRBV30	TRBD1	TRBJ1-5	once	TGTGCCTGGAGTGTACTTCAGGGGGGTCAGCCCCAGCATTTT	CAWSVLQGGQPQHF
TRBV6-5	TRBD1	TRBJ1-5	-	TGTGCCAGCAGTCCGGGACAGGGCAATCAGCCCCAGCATTTT	CASSPGQGNQPQHF
TRBV5-8	TRBD2	TRBJ2-1	-	TGTGCCAGCAGCTTGGATGCGGGAGGGCCAGGGGAGCAGTTCTTC	CASSLDAGGPGEQFF
TRBV5-1	TRBD1	TRBJ2-7	few	TGCGCCAGCAGCTTGGGGACAGGCGCCTACGAGCAGTACTTC	CASSLGTGAYEQYF
TRBV29-1	-	TRBJ1-1	-	TGCAGCGTTGAGAGAGCAGGTCCGAACACTGAAGCTTTCTTT	CSVERAGPNTEAFF
TRBV6-6	TRBD1	TRBJ2-7	few	TGTGCCACCAACCGGGGACAGGGGGCATCCGAGCAGTACTTC	CATNRGQGASEQYF
TRBV28	TRBD1	TRBJ2-7	few	TGTGCCAGCCGCGGACAGGGGGACAACGAGCAGTACTTC	CASRGQGDNEQYF
TRBV5-1	-	TRBJ1-2	-	TGCGCCACCAGTGACTCTGGACAGAGTTATGGCTACACCTTC	CATSDSGQSYGYTF
TRBV15	-	TRBJ2-6	-	TGTGCCACCAGCAGACGTACCCCACTAGGGCCCGGGGCCAACGTCCTGACTTTC	CATSRRTPLGPGANVLTF
TRBV28	-	TRBJ1-3	-	TGTGCCAGCAGTTTATCAACAGACAGAAACACCATATATTTT	CASSLSTDRNTIYF
TRBV9	-	TRBJ1-3	-	TGTGCCAGCAGCGTAGATGTGACAGATGGAAACACCATATATTTT	CASSVDVTDGNTIYF
TRBV2	TRBD2	TRBJ2-1	-	TGTGCCAGCGGTAGCGGGCCCAACAATGAGCAGTTCTTC	CASGSGPNNEQFF
TRBV2	TRBD1	TRBJ1-2	-	TGTGCCAGCCGCGCAACAGGGGGGAATGGCTACACCTTC	CASRATGGNGYTF
TRBV7-9	TRBD1	TRBJ1-4	-	TGTGCCAGCAGCTCCGGGACAGGGGATGAAAAACTGTTTTTT	CASSSGTGDEKLFF
TRBV4-2	TRBD1	TRBJ2-1	few	TGTGCCAGCAGCCCTCCGGGACAGGGGTATAATGAGCAGTTCTTC	CASSPPGQGYNEQFF
TRBV19	TRBD2	TRBJ2-2	few	TGTGCCCCTTCGTACGGGAGGAGAACCGGGGAGCTGTTTTTT	CAPSYGRRTGELFF
TRBV28	-	TRBJ1-2	once	TGTGCCAGCGGACAGACCCCCCACTATGGCTACACCTTC	CASGQTPHYGYTF
TRBV9	TRBD1	TRBJ1-1	few	TGTGCCAGCAGCGTAGCAGGGGGCTTGAACACTGAAGCTTTCTTT	CASSVAGGLNTEAFF
TRBV2	-	TRBJ1-1	few	TGTGCCAGCAATGGGAATCGGGGCACTGAAGCTTTCTTT	CASNGNRGTEAFF
TRBV7-9	TRBD1	TRBJ1-1	-	TGTGCCAGCAGCTTCAGACAGGGATCCTTAACTAACACTGAAGCTTTCTTT	CASSFRQGSLTNTEAFF
TRBV5-4	TRBD2	TRBJ2-3	-	TGTGCCAGCAGCAAACCGGGACTAGCGGGAGCTAGCACAGATACGCAGTATTTT	CASSKPGLAGASTDTQYF
TRBV4-1	-	TRBJ2-2	-	TGCGCCAGCAGCCAAGAACTGGAGGTGGCCGGGGAGCTGTTTTTT	CASSQELEVAGELFF
TRBV6-5	-	TRBJ1-1	-	TGTGCCAGCAGTCCTATAAGGGAGACTGAAGCTTTCTTT	CASSPIRETEAFF
TRBV14	-	TRBJ2-5	-	TGTGCCAGCAGCCATACCTTAGGGGGTCAAGAGACCCAGTACTTC	CASSHTLGGQETQYF
TRBV5-6	TRBD1	TRBJ2-7	-	TGTGCCAGCAGCTGGGACAGGGGAGCGTATGAGCAGTACTTC	CASSWDRGAYEQYF
TRBV7-7	TRBD2	TRBJ2-2	-	TGTGCTAGCAGCCCGTGGACTAGCGGGAGTAATGCCGGGGAGCTGTTTTTT	CASSPWTSGSNAGELFF
TRBV5-1	-	TRBJ1-4	-	TGCGCCAGCAGCTTGACCGGGGGTGGTGAAAAACTGTTTTTT	CASSLTGGGEKLFF
TRBV6-5	-	TRBJ1-5	-	TGTGCCAGCAGCCGAGGGGGTACAAGCAATCAGCCCCAGCATTTT	CASSRGGTSNQPQHF
TRBV6-1	TRBD1	TRBJ2-1	-	TGTGCCAGCAACGCACAGGGGGCGGGGAATGAGCAGTTCTTC	CASNAQGAGNEQFF
TRBV9	TRBD2	TRBJ2-5	-	TGTGCCAGCAGCATTACCGGGACTAGCTTAATAGAGACCCAGTACTTC	CASSITGTSLIETQYF
TRBV13	-	TRBJ2-7	-	TGTGCCAGCAGCGTTTTGGGGAGCTTAACCTACGAGCAGTACTTC	CASSVLGSLTYEQYF
TRBV19	-	TRBJ2-7	-	TGTGCCAGCACTGACAGATACGAGCAGTACTTC	CASTDRYEQYF
TRBV27	-	TRBJ2-2	-	TGTGCCAGCAGTCCAGGGTGGATCGGGGAGCTGTTTTTT	CASSPGWIGELFF
TRBV5-4	TRBD1	TRBJ1-2	-	TGTGCCAGCAGCACGGGCCGACAGGGGGGCTATGGCTACACCTTC	CASSTGRQGGYGYTF